The rows below give T cell receptor beta chains drawn from one sample of a study of sequential checkpoint blockade in melanoma. The repertoire was sequenced with immunoSEQ multiplex PCR; TCRdb's copy has only in-frame clones and lacks some. The table shows some 17,000 clones, with 60% to 70% occurring only once. The specimen comprised CD8+ T cells sorted from blood (inferred from file names), sampled from a patient given nivolumab and ipilimumab in sequence. Receptor source: a human donor with melanoma. Each CDR3 is given without its conserved first and last residue. The D gene is left open where the match is weak.

v_gene	d_gene	j_gene	CDR3aa
TRBV19	TRBD1	TRBJ2-7	ASSIATGGRGEQY
TRBV4-1	NA	TRBJ1-6	ASSQESGAGVNSPLH
TRBV2	TRBD1	TRBJ1-1	ASRQGGTEAF
TRBV9	TRBD1	TRBJ1-5	ASSVGDRHQPQH
TRBV9	TRBD1	TRBJ1-6	ASSVFRTGDSPLH
TRBV4-3	TRBD1	TRBJ2-1	ASSHSTGTGYNEQF
TRBV6-5	NA	TRBJ2-2	ASRDYTGELF
TRBV5-4	NA	NA	ASSSDISYEQY
TRBV27	TRBD1	TRBJ2-3	ASRSPGDRATDTQY
TRBV11-2	NA	TRBJ1-1	ASSQRRLAF
TRBV28	NA	TRBJ2-1	ASSLLDSNEQF
TRBV7-3	NA	TRBJ2-1	ASSLGGSKGHRNEQF
TRBV5-6	NA	TRBJ1-2	ASSLGTGTLYGYT
TRBV27	NA	TRBJ2-6	ASSYAEDGANVLT
TRBV4-3	TRBD2	TRBJ2-3	ASSQTHYGTGTSAYTQY
TRBV30	TRBD1	TRBJ1-5	AWSVFRQGDQPQH
TRBV27	NA	TRBJ1-2	ASSVVGGGHGYT
TRBV29-1	NA	TRBJ1-4	SVIQGAPEKLF
TRBV7-2	TRBD1	TRBJ2-1	ASSLGTGFNEQF